This TCR beta chain was sequenced during a study of blood T cell repertoires in COVID-19. Study at large: From T cells, B-cell-depleted T cells, or PBMCs came the material, which was cDNA or gDNA.

This clone appeared a few times. Data came from immunoSEQ multiplex PCR; TCRdb stores just in-frame clones and leaves some out. Of 200,000 or so clones detected, around four fifths appear once; the ten largest clones hold more than 4.5%. Germline V gene lookup returns CDR1 ENHRY and CDR2 SYGVKD. The ends lost 7 bases at V and 5 bases at J; junction bases unmatched: 14. The CDR3 is 16 amino acids. This chain joins TRBV10-3 and TRBJ1-2, with 9 bases lining up with TRBD1. The TCR was taken from a woman aged 30 to 39 with acute or convalescent COVID-19. Sample: peripheral blood. The CDR3 spells CAIKEAGTGSVYGYTF. The CDR3 DNA sequence: TGTGCCATCAAGGAGGCCGGGACAGGGAGCGTGTATGGCTACACCTTC.